These 16 T cell receptor beta chains came from one sample sequenced in a study of T cell changes during pregnancy in multiple sclerosis (dated by TCRdb to the late 2010s). The library was generated by the immunoSEQ multiplex PCR assay. TCRdb took this table from immuneACCESS and kept in-frame rearrangements with V and J called. Such tables lack part of the clones; where checked against another copy, unresolved V genes explain under half of the gap, and the rest is unexplained. This sample has about 100,000 clones in its table, and 85% to 95% of those were observed once. The ten largest clones take up about 0.9% of the sample. This material consisted of peripheral blood, taken before pregnancy. The source of these receptors is a female donor with multiple sclerosis, enrolled in a pregnancy study.

The chain has TRBV13 and TRBJ2-7; maybe TRBD2 (5 bases). The V gene's germline CDR1 is PRHDT and CDR2 FYEKMQ (reference sequence). The germline V and J ends were trimmed by 5 bases and 5 bases, with 13 bases remaining between them. The CDR3 consists of 13 residues. In DNA, the CDR3 is TGTGCCAGCAGCCTCTCGGGGAAACACGAGCAGTACTTC. This encodes CASSLSGKHEQYF.

This clone was recorded only once. The chain employs TRBV4-1 and TRBJ2-1; 10 bases are a match to TRBD2. The germline CDR1 and CDR2 sequences are MGHRA and YSYEKL. The CDR3 has 17 amino acids. The V segment lost 4 bases and the J segment 4 bases; nucleotides outside the gene matches: 10. The CDR3, as DNA: TGCGCCAGCAGCCCCGTTCCTGGGACTAGCGAGTACAATGAGCAGTTCTTC. As protein: CASSPVPGTSEYNEQFF.

The chain employs TRBV2 and TRBJ2-5; possible D gene TRBD1, 5 bases. The germline gives CDR1 SNHLY, CDR2 FYNNEI. The CDR3 spans 14 residues. V was shortened by 6 bases and J by 3 bases, with 14 bases between the two germline ends. CDR3 residues: CASRGWGGKETQYF. The CDR3 bases are TGTGCCAGCAGGGGGTGGGGCGGTAAAGAGACCCAGTACTTC.

This chain links TRBV18 with TRBJ1-1; a possible D gene is TRBD1 (6 bases). This CDR3 is 14 amino acids long. The V and J ends lost 5 bases and 1 base respectively, with 11 bases between them. The germline V gene encodes CDR1 KGHSH and CDR2 LQKENI. The CDR3 loop reads CASSGGAANTEAFF. The CDR3 nucleotides are TGTGCCAGCTCAGGGGGGGCAGCGAACACTGAAGCTTTCTTT.

CDR3 nucleotide sequence: TGTGCCTGGAGTGTAGGGGGCTACGAGCAGTACTTC. Protein product: CAWSVGGYEQYF. This sequence joins TRBV30 and TRBJ2-7, with D perhaps TRBD1 (6 bases). Trimming left V 0 bases short and J 3 bases short, with 6 bases between. The CDR3 contains 12 residues. Germline V gives CDR1 GTSNPN, CDR2 SVGIG (reference sequence). The variable domain in full, with the rest retrieved from reference TRBV30 and TRBJ2-7, is SQTIHQWPATLVQPVGSPLSLECTVEGTSNPNLYWYRQAAGRGLQLLFYSVGIGQISSEVPQNLSASRPQDRQFILSSKKLLLSDSGFYLCAWSVGGYEQYFGPGTRLTVT.

V gene TRBV19 combines with J gene TRBJ2-7, with D tentatively TRBD1 (6 bases). Germline CDR1 reads LNHDA; CDR2 reads SQIVND (reference sequence). CDR3 length: 14 residues. The V end was cut by 6 bases, the J end by 2 bases, with 14 bases between. Here the CDR3 reads CASSIRDNTYEQYF. The DNA for the CDR3 is TGTGCCAGTAGCATAAGGGACAACACCTACGAGCAGTACTTC.

V gene TRBV30 combines with J gene TRBJ2-3, with D perhaps matching TRBD1 (6 bases). The CDR3 totals 13 residues. The V and J ends lost 8 bases and 0 bases respectively, with 12 bases between them. Germline loops: CDR1 GTSNPN, CDR2 SVGIG (reference sequence). CDR3: CAHREASTDTQYF. The CDR3 DNA reads TGTGCCCACAGGGAAGCTAGCACAGATACGCAGTATTTT.

The rearrangement joins TRBV29-1 to TRBJ2-1; TRBD1 is a possible D gene (5 bases). The germline V gene encodes CDR1 SQVTM and CDR2 ANQGSEA. The CDR3 totals 11 residues. The V end lost 6 bases, the J end lost 7 bases, and 10 bases lay between the germline ends. The CDR3 DNA reads TGCAGCGTGGTACAGGCAAATGAGCAGTTCTTC. This sequence encodes CSVVQANEQFF.

The V call is TRBV9, the J call TRBJ1-5; D is ambiguous. V lost 0 bases to trimming and J lost 4 bases, with 8 bases between them. This CDR3 comprises 14 residues. Germline-derived CDR1 and CDR2 are SGDLS and YYNGEE. DNA for the CDR3: TGTGCCAGCAGCGTAGACCCGGGGAATCAGCCCCAGCATTTT. This gives the protein CASSVDPGNQPQHF.

As DNA, the CDR3 is TGCGCCAGCAGCAGGGAGGATTCCCCCTTGGCCGGGGAGCTGTTTTTT. Translating it yields CASSREDSPLAGELFF. The chain carries TRBV4-1 and TRBJ2-2; possible D gene TRBD2, 6 bases. This CDR3 has 16 residues. The V end lost 5 bases, the J end lost 6 bases, and 19 bases lay between the germline ends. Germline CDR1 MGHRA, CDR2 YSYEKL.

This clone came up once. The chain uses TRBV9 and TRBJ2-1; TRBD2 matches at 8 bases. The CDR3 runs 16 residues. Per germline, CDR1 SGDLS and CDR2 YYNGEE. V gave up 0 bases and J gave up 5 bases; unmatched junction bases: 7. The CDR3 is CASSVVEAGVHNEQFF. CDR3 coding DNA: TGTGCCAGCAGCGTAGTAGAAGCGGGAGTACACAATGAGCAGTTCTTC.

The J gene is TRBJ1-1, the V gene TRBV7-9; D gene uncertain. V lost 7 bases to trimming and J lost 1 base, with 10 bases between them. Germline-derived CDR1 and CDR2 are SEHNR and FQNEAQ (reference sequence). The CDR3 spans 13 residues. DNA for the CDR3: TGTGCCAGCACCGCCACATCGAACACTGAAGCTTTCTTT. It translates to CASTATSNTEAFF. Drawing the rest from reference TRBV7-9 and TRBJ1-1, the complete variable domain is DTGVSQNPRHKITKRGQNVTFRCDPISEHNRLYWYRQTLGQGPEFLTYFQNEAQLEKSRLLSDRFSAERPKGSFSTLEIQRTEQGDSAMYLCASTATSNTEAFFGQGTRLTVV.

This chain joins TRBV27 and TRBJ2-7, with 7 nucleotides matching TRBD1. Per germline, CDR1 MNHEY and CDR2 SMNVEV (reference sequence). The CDR3 covers 13 residues. After removal of 6 bases from V and 5 bases from J, the junction contained 7 bases not matched to a gene. This CDR3 reads CASRQDRSDEQYF. The CDR3 region has the DNA TGTGCCAGCAGACAGGACAGGAGTGACGAGCAGTACTTC.

The genes are TRBV27 and TRBJ1-4; D gene uncertain. The CDR3 runs 16 residues. Between the trimmed V and J ends, which lost 6 bases and 4 bases, there was a span of 18 bases. Germline V gene sequence: CDR1 MNHEY, CDR2 SMNVEV (reference sequence). The CDR3 DNA reads TGTGCCAGCAGACCCCTCGGAGGGCAGCTTAATGAAAAACTGTTTTTT. As protein: CASRPLGGQLNEKLFF.

The chain employs TRBV6-5 and TRBJ1-2; TRBD1 matches 7 bases. The CDR3 contains 15 residues. V was clipped by 6 bases and J by 1 base; unmatched bases: 8. Per the germline V gene, CDR1 is MNHEY and CDR2 is SVGAGI. CDR3: CASSPQGMINYGYTF. Written as DNA, the CDR3 is TGTGCCAGCAGCCCACAGGGGATGATTAACTATGGCTACACCTTC.

This clone came up once. The chain is built from TRBV4-1 and TRBJ2-3, with a weak D call TRBD1 (6 bases). The V end was cut by 10 bases, the J end by 5 bases, with 22 bases between. The CDR3 sequence is 15 residues long. The germline CDR1 and CDR2 sequences are MGHRA and YSYEKL. The DNA of the CDR3 is TGCGCCACTACCTCCAGGCTAGAAGGGGGAGATACGCAGTATTTT. Residues: CATTSRLEGGDTQYF.